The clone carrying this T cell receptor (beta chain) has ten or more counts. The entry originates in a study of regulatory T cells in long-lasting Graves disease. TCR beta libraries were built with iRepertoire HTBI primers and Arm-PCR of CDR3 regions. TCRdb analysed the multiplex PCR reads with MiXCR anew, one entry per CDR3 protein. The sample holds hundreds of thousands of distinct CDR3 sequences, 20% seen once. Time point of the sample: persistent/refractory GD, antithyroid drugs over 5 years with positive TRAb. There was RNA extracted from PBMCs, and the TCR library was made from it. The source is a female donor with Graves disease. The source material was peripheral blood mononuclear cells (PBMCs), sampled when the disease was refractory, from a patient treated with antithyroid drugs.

The CDR3 region has the DNA TGTGCCAGCAGTTTTCACCCCCCCGGGACTGCTTTTGGAAAACTGTTTTTT. Its protein is CASSFHPPGTAFGKLFF. The rearrangement uses TRBV12-3 or TRBV12-4 and TRBJ1-4; D possibly corresponds to TRBD1 (5 bases). This CDR3 is 17 amino acids long. V shed 3 bases and J shed 10 bases, with 24 bases lying between them.